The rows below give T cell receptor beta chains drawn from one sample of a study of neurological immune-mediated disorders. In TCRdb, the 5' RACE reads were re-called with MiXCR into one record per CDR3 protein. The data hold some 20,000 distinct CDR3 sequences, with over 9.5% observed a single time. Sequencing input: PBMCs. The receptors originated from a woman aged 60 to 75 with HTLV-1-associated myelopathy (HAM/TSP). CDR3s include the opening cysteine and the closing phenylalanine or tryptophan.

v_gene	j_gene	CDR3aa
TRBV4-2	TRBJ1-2	CASSQDLAGRAMAITF
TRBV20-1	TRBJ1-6	CSVTFSGGNSPLHF
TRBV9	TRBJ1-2	CASSQMLQRPNYGYTF
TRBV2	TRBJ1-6	CASRITGEGYNSPLHF
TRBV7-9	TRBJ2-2	CASSPPGGDTGELFF
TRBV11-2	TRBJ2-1	CASSPGTTYNEQFF
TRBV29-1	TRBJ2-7	CSELNHSGQGIDEQYF
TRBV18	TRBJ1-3	CASSPNYVGSGNTIYF
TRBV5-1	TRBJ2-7	CASSLELAGGLSEQYF
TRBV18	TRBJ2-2	CASSSGQGQTGELFF
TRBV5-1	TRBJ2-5	CASSLALAGNEGTQYF
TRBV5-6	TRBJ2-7	CASSLWGGYYEQYF
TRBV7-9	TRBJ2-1	CASTDWGETGIAYNEQFF
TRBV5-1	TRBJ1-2	CASSARVKEGYTF
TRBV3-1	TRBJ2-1	CASSQDVVAGYNEQFF
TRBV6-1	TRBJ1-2	CASSEQVGGQGYGYTF
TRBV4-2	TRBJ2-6	CASSPFYGGTGANVLTF
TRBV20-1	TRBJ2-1	CSAPGGGRFGTYNEQFF
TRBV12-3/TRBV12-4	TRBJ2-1	CASSPTGQLAYNEQFF
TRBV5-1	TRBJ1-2	CASTIQPGIWNEGYTF
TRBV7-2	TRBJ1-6	CASSLAGGGNSPLHF
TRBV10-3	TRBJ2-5	CAISSGTSVETQYF
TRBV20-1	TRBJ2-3	CSARESTSGADTQYF
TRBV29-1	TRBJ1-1	CSVATGNTEAFF